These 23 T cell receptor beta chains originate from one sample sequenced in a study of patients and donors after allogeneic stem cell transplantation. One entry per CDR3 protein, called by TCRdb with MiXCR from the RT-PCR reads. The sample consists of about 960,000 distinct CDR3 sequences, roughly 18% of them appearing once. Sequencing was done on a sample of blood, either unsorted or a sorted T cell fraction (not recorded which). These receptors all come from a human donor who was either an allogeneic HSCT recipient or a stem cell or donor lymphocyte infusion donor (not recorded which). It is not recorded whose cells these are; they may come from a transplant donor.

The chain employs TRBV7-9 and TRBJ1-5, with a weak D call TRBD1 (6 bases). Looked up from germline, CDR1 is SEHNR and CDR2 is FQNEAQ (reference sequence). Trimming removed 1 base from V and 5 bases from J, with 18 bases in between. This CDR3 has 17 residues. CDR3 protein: CASSLVVSGHLDQPQHF. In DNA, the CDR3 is TGTGCCAGCAGCTTAGTAGTCTCGGGACATCTGGATCAGCCCCAGCATTTT.

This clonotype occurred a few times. The CDR3 bases are TGCAGTGCGCAACCGGGACTAGCGGACCTCAATGAGCAGTTCTTC. Translating gives CSAQPGLADLNEQFF. V gene TRBV20-1 combines with J gene TRBJ2-1; 11 bases fit TRBD2. This CDR3 is 15 amino acids long. J gave up 6 bases and V 6 bases, and 10 bases lay outside the gene matches. The germline V gene has CDR1 DFQATT and CDR2 SNEGSKA (reference sequence).

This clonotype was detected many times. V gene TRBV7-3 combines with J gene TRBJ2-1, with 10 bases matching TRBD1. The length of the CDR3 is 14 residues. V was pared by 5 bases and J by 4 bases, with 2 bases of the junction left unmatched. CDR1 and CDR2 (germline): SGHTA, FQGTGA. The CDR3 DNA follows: TGTGCCAGCAGCCCGGACAGGGGGTACAATGAGCAGTTCTTC. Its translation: CASSPDRGYNEQFF.

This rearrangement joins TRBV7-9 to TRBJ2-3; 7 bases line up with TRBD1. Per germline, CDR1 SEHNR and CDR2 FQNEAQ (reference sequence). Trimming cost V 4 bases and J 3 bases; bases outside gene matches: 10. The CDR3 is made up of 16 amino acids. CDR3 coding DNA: TGTGCCAGCAGCTCCCCGACAGGGTCTCAGACAGATACGCAGTATTTT. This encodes CASSSPTGSQTDTQYF.

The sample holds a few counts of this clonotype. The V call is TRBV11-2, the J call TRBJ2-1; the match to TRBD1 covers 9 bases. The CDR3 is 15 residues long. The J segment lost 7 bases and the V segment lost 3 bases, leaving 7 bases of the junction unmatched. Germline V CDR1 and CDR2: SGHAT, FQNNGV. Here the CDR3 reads CASSFLQGANNEQFF. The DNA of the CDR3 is TGTGCCAGCAGCTTCTTACAGGGGGCGAATAATGAGCAGTTCTTC.

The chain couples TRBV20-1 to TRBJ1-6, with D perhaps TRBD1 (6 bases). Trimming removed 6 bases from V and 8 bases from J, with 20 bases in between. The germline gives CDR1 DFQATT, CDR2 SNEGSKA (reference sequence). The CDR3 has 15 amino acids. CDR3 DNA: TGCAGTGCCATAGGACAGCTAAAGGGCTATTCACCCCTCCACTTT. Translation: CSAIGQLKGYSPLHF.

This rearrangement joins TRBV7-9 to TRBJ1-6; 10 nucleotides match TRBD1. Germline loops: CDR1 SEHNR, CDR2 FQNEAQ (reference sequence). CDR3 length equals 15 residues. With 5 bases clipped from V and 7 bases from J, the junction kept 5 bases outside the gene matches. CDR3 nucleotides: TGTGCCAGCAGCCCCTCGGGACAGGGGAATTCACCCCTCCACTTT. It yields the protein CASSPSGQGNSPLHF.

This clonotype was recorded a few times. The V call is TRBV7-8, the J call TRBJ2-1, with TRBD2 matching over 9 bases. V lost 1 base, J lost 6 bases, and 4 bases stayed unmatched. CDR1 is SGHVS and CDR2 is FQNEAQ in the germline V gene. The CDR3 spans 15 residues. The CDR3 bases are TGTGCCAGCAGCTTAGGGCCAGCGGGGGGCAATGAGCAGTTCTTC. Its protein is CASSLGPAGGNEQFF.

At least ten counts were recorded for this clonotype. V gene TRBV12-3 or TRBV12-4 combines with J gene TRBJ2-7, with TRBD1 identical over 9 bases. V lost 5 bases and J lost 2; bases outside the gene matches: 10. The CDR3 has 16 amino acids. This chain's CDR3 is CASSLDGTGFPYEQYF. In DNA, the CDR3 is TGTGCCAGCAGTCTAGACGGGACAGGGTTCCCCTACGAGCAGTACTTC.

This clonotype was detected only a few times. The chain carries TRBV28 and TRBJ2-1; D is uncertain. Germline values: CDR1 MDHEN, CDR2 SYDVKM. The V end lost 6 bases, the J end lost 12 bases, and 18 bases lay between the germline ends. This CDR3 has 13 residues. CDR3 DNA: TGTGCCAGCAGCGCCCGGACGCGGTCTGGGCAGTTCTTC. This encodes CASSARTRSGQFF.

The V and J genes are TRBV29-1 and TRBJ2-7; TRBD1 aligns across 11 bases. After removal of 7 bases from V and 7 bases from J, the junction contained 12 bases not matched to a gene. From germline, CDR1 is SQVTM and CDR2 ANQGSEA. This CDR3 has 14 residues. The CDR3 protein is CSGTGTGGSGEQYF. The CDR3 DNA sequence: TGCAGCGGAACCGGGACAGGGGGGTCGGGGGAGCAGTACTTC.

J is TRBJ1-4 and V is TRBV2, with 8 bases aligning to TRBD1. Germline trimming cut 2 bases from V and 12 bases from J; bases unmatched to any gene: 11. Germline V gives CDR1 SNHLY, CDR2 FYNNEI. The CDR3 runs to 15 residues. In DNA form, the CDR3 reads TGTGCCAGCAGTGAACGGACAGGGTGGGTTTCTCAACTGTTTTTT. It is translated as CASSERTGWVSQLFF. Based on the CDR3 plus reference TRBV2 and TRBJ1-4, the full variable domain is EPEVTQTPSHQVTQMGQEVILRCVPISNHLYFYWYRQILGQKVEFLVSFYNNEISEKSEIFDDQFSVERPDGSNFTLKIRSTKLEDSAMYFCASSERTGWVSQLFFGSGTQLSVL.

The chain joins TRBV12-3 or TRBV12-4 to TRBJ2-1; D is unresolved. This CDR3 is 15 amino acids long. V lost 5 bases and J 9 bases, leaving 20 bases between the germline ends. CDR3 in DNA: TGTGCCAGCAGTCCTCTCGTGGGGTGGAGTGGTGAGCAGTTCTTC. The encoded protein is CASSPLVGWSGEQFF.

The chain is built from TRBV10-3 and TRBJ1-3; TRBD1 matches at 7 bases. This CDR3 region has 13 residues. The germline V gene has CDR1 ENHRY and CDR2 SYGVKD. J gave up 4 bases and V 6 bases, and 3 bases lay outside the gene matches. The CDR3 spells CAIRGTAGNTIYF. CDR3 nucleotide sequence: TGTGCCATCAGAGGGACAGCAGGAAACACCATATATTTT.

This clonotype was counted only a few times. The CDR3 nucleotides read TGTGCCAGCAGCCAAGACCCACAAGGAGGTACGCAGTATTTT. Encoded protein: CASSQDPQGGTQYF. The chain employs TRBV4-2 and TRBJ2-3, with D perhaps TRBD2 (5 bases). Per the germline V gene, CDR1 is LGHNA and CDR2 is YNFKEQ. CDR3 length equals 14 residues. V was pared by 0 bases and J by 8 bases, with 12 bases between.

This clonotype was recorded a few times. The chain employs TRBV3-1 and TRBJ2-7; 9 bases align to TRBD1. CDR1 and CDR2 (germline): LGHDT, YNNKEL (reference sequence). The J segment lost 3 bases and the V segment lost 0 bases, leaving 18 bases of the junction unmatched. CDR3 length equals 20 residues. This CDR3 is CASSQDPGTGRHAKFYEQYF. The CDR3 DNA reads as TGTGCCAGCAGCCAAGATCCGGGGACAGGGCGCCACGCCAAATTCTACGAGCAGTACTTC.

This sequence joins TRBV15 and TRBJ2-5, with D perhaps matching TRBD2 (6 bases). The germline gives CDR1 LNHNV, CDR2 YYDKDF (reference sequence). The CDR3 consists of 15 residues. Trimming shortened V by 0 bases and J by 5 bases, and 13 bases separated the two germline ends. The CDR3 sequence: CATSRDSGGFETQYF. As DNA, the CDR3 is TGTGCCACCAGCAGAGATTCTGGGGGGTTTGAGACCCAGTACTTC.

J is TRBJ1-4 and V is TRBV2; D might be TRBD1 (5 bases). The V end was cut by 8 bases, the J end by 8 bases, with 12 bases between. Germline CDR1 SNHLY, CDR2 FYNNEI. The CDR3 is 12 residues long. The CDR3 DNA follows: TGTGCCAGCGGGGGTGCGCAGGAAAAACTGTTTTTT. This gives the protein CASGGAQEKLFF.

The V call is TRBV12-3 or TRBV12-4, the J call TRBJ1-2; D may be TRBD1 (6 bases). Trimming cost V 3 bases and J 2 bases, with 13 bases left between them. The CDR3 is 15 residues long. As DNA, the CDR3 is TGTGCCAGCAGTTTCGTCGTCGGACAGAACTATGGCTACACCTTC. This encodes CASSFVVGQNYGYTF.

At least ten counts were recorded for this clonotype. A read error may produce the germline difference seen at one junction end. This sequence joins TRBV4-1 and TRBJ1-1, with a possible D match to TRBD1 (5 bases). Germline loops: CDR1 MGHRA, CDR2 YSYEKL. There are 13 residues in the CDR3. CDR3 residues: CASSLIQGTEAFF. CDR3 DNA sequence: TGTGCCAGCAGCTTAATCCAGGGCACTGAAGCTTTCTTT.

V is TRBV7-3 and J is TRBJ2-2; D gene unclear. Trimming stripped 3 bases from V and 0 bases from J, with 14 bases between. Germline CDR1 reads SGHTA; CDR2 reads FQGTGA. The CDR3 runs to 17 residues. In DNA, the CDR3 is TGTGCCAGCAGCTTTACACGGCCAGCTGCGAACACCGGGGAGCTGTTTTTT. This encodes CASSFTRPAANTGELFF. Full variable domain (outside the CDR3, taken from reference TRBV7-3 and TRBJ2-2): GAGVSQTPSNKVTEKGKYVELRCDPISGHTALYWYRQSLGQGPEFLIYFQGTGAADDSGLPNDRFFAVRPEGSVSTLKIQRTERGDSAVYLCASSFTRPAANTGELFFGEGSRLTVL.

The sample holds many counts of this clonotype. The CDR3 DNA reads TGTGCCAGCAGCCAAGTGGCCGGGAGAACTGAGCAGTTCTTC. It codes for CASSQVAGRTEQFF. The rearrangement links TRBV3-1 to TRBJ2-1, with a weak D call TRBD2 (6 bases). With 1 base removed from V and 9 bases from J, the gap between germline ends came to 13 bases. The CDR3 runs 14 residues. The germline gives CDR1 LGHDT, CDR2 YNNKEL (reference sequence).

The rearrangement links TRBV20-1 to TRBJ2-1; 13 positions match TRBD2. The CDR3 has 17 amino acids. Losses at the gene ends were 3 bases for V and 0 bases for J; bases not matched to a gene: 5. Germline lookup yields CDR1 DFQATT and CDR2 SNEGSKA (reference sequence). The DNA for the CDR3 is TGCAGTGCTAGGGGACTAGCGGGAAGGAGCTCCTACAATGAGCAGTTCTTC. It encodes CSARGLAGRSSYNEQFF.